These 16 T cell receptor beta chains originate from one sample sequenced in a study of T cell responses to AZD1222 COVID-19 vaccine. Sequenced by immunoSEQ multiplex PCR; TCRdb stores in-frame clones only, minus some. The repertoire consists of 150,000 to 200,000 clones, with 85% to 95% occurring once and the leading ten covering around 1.6%. The material was peripheral blood, obtained 28 days after the second AZD1222 dose. The receptors were sampled from an adult who received the AZD1222 COVID-19 vaccine.

The genes are TRBV16 and TRBJ2-5, with D perhaps matching TRBD1 (5 bases). The CDR3 covers 13 residues. With 4 bases removed from V and 1 base from J, the gap between germline ends came to 7 bases. Germline-derived CDR1 and CDR2 are KGHSY and FQNENV. For the CDR3, the DNA is TGTGCCAGCAGCCCTGACAGCCAAGAGACCCAGTACTTC. Translated: CASSPDSQETQYF.

The chain combines TRBV5-1 with TRBJ1-2, with 9 bases lining up with TRBD1. Trimming took 3 bases from V and 3 from J; bases not matched to a gene: 3. The germline V gene encodes CDR1 SGHRS and CDR2 YFSETQ. The CDR3 runs to 14 residues. The CDR3 DNA reads TGCGCCAGCAGCTACCGGGACAGGGACTATGGCTACACCTTC. As protein: CASSYRDRDYGYTF.

As DNA, the CDR3 is TGCGCCAGCAGCGCCTTCTCGGGAAAGGATACCGGGGAGCTGTTTTTT. Translated: CASSAFSGKDTGELFF. This chain uses TRBV4-1 with TRBJ2-2, with TRBD2 as a possible D gene (5 bases). The length of the CDR3 is 16 residues. Germline assignment: CDR1 MGHRA and CDR2 YSYEKL. V lost 5 bases and J lost 5, with 18 bases in between.

The V gene is TRBV18, the J gene TRBJ2-7; 7 bases line up with TRBD2. V was pared by 3 bases and J by 2 bases, with 10 bases of the junction left unmatched. The V gene's germline CDR1 is KGHSH and CDR2 LQKENI. This CDR3 comprises 16 residues. The CDR3 loop is CASSPGRAGTTYEQYF. The DNA of the CDR3 is TGTGCCAGCTCACCGGGTAGAGCGGGGACCACCTACGAGCAGTACTTC.

The chain is built from TRBV5-1 and TRBJ2-3, with D maybe TRBD2 (6 bases). Germline V CDR1 and CDR2: SGHRS, YFSETQ. CDR3 length equals 16 residues. Trimming left V 0 bases short and J 2 bases short, with 13 bases between. CDR3 nucleotides: TGCGCCAGCAGCTTGGAAGGTAGCGGAATCACAGATACGCAGTATTTT. It specifies CASSLEGSGITDTQYF.

V is TRBV5-1 and J is TRBJ1-1; D possibly corresponds to TRBD1 (6 bases). The CDR3 contains 16 residues. From germline, CDR1 is SGHRS and CDR2 YFSETQ. V lost 4 bases to trimming and J lost 1 base, with 17 bases between them. The CDR3 is CASSLAEGDANTEAFF. The CDR3, as DNA: TGCGCCAGCAGCCTTGCTGAGGGGGATGCGAACACTGAAGCTTTCTTT.

About this clone itself: A much larger clone sits a single nucleotide away, making a read error possible. The rearrangement uses TRBV6-6 and TRBJ1-1; D unresolved. CDR3 length equals 11 residues. The ends were cut back, 7 bases at V and 2 bases at J, with 5 bases in the middle. The germline gives CDR1 MNHNY, CDR2 SVGAGI (reference sequence). The CDR3 is CASTVNTEAFF. CDR3 sequence (DNA): TGTGCCAGCACAGTAAACACTGAAGCTTTCTTT.

The gene calls are TRBV5-6 and TRBJ2-2, with 8 bases fitting TRBD1. The V and J ends lost 4 bases and 4 bases, in that order; junction bases with no gene match: 9. The germline CDR1 and CDR2 sequences are SGHDT and YYEEEE. The CDR3 has 16 amino acids. DNA of the CDR3: TGTGCCAGCAGCCTACTGACAGGGGCGGTCACCGGGGAGCTGTTTTTT. This sequence encodes CASSLLTGAVTGELFF.

On this clone itself: The sample contains more than one DNA sequence encoding this CDR3. V gene TRBV19 combines with J gene TRBJ2-3, with unresolved D. Trimming took off 6 bases at V and 3 bases at J, with 10 bases between the two ends. Germline V gives CDR1 LNHDA, CDR2 SQIVND (reference sequence). The CDR3 is 13 amino acids. DNA for the CDR3: TGTGCCAGTAGCCTTTCTGGGACAGATACGCAGTATTTT. It encodes CASSLSGTDTQYF.

The genes are TRBV5-1 and TRBJ2-7, with TRBD2 identical over 11 bases. After removal of 0 bases from V and 4 bases from J, the junction contained 6 bases not matched to a gene. CDR3 length: 16 amino acids. The germline V gene has CDR1 SGHRS and CDR2 YFSETQ. DNA for the CDR3: TGCGCCAGCAGCTTGGAGGTAGCGGGAGGGCCGTACGAGCAGTACTTC. This encodes CASSLEVAGGPYEQYF.

CDR3 in DNA: TGTGCCAGCAGCCCCCGGGTCAGGGCCGCTGGAAACACCATATATTTT. Its translation is CASSPRVRAAGNTIYF. The chain joins TRBV7-9 to TRBJ1-3; D is possibly TRBD1 (5 bases). The V end was cut by 5 bases, the J end by 2 bases, with 16 bases between. Looked up from germline, CDR1 is SEHNR and CDR2 is FQNEAQ (reference sequence). The CDR3 runs 16 residues.

The V call is TRBV3-1 (or the pseudogene TRBV3-2), the J call TRBJ1-4, with D unresolved. The CDR3 contains 14 residues. Germline-derived CDR1 and CDR2 are LGHDT and YNNKEL (reference sequence). The germline V and J ends were trimmed by 0 bases and 7 bases, with 9 bases remaining between them. The CDR3 DNA follows: TGTGCCAGCAGCCAAGAAAACTTGGGTGAAAAACTGTTTTTT. Its protein is CASSQENLGEKLFF.

This chain uses TRBV20-1 with TRBJ1-6; D remains ambiguous. The CDR3 has 14 residues. Trimming stripped 3 bases from V and 6 bases from J, with 12 bases between. The germline CDR1 and CDR2 sequences are DFQATT and SNEGSKA (reference sequence). CDR3 bases: TGCAGTGCTAGTGACCCAATCCCTAATTCACCCCTCCACTTT. Protein: CSASDPIPNSPLHF.

The chain links TRBV28 to TRBJ2-5; no reliable D call. V was clipped by 5 bases and J by 7 bases, with 8 bases between them. The CDR3 has 11 residues. CDR1 MDHEN and CDR2 SYDVKM come from the germline V gene. The CDR3, as DNA: TGTGCCAGCAGTCCATACGGGACCCAGTACTTC. The encoded protein is CASSPYGTQYF.

The chain employs TRBV6-5 and TRBJ1-5; D gene uncertain. V gave up 4 bases and J gave up 5 bases, with 9 bases separating them. CDR3 length: 13 amino acids. Germline CDR1 reads MNHEY; CDR2 reads SVGAGI. The CDR3 sequence is CASSSQRYQPQHF. CDR3 in DNA: TGTGCCAGCAGTTCTCAGAGGTATCAGCCCCAGCATTTT.

The chain couples TRBV7-9 to TRBJ1-1, with D maybe TRBD1 (5 bases). This CDR3 contains 14 residues. Per the germline V gene, CDR1 is SEHNR and CDR2 is FQNEAQ (reference sequence). Trimming shortened V by 5 bases and J by 6 bases, and 16 bases separated the two germline ends. The CDR3 DNA is TGTGCCAGCAGCCAAGCAGGGTTAGCCGCTGAAGCTTTCTTT. This translates into CASSQAGLAAEAFF.